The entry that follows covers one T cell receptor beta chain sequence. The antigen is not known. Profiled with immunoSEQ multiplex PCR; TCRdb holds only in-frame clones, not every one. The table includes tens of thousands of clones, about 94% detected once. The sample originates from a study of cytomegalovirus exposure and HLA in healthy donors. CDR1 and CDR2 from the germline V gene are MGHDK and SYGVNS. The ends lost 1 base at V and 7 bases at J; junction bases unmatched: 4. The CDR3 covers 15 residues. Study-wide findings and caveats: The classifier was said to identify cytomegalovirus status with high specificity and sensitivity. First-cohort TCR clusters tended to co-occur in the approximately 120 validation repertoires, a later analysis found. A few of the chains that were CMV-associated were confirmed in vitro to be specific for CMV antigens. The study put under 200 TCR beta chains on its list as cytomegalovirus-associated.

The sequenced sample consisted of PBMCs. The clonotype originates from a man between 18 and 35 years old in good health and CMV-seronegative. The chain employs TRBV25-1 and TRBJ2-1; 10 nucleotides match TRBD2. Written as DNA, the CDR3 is TGTGCCAGCAGTGAATTGAGCGGGAGGGCGAATGAGCAGTTCTTC. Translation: CASSELSGRANEQFF. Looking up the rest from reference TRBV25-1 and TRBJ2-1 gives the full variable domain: EADIYQTPRYLVIGTGKKITLECSQTMGHDKMYWYQQDPGMELHLIHYSYGVNSTEKGDLSSESTVSRIRTEHFPLTLESARPSHTSQYLCASSELSGRANEQFFGPGTRLTVL.